This T cell receptor beta chain was identified in a study of T-cell reconstitution after alpha-beta-depleted transplantation in children. The CDR3 covers 15 residues. The ends were cut back, 2 bases at V and 2 bases at J, with 11 bases in the middle. Germline-derived CDR1 and CDR2 are SGHTA and FQGNSA. A TCRbeta library incorporating unique molecular identifiers was prepared. TCRdb called the PCR reads again in MiXCR, with one record for every CDR3 protein. This sample yields 200,000 to 300,000 distinct CDR3 sequences, of which more than 20% are seen a single time; 2% to 3% belongs to the top ten. Sequencing used PBMCs, obtained before TCRalphabeta/CD19-depleted stem cell transplant. This sequence originates from a girl under 10 years old with Fanconi anemia, due to receive a stem cell transplant. The V gene is TRBV7-2, the J gene TRBJ2-3; D is unresolved. CDR3 coding DNA: TGTGCCAGCAGCTTAAGATGGGCTTTCACAGATACGCAGTATTTT. As protein: CASSLRWAFTDTQYF.